This T cell receptor (beta chain) was sequenced during a study of T cells in Graves' hyperthyroidism and ophthalmopathy. Concerning this clonotype itself: No antigen is known for it.

What was amplified from RNA transcripts were TCR beta CDR3 regions. TCR CDR3 underwent first-round RT-PCR with the HTBI primer set. TCRdb independently ran MiXCR on the multiplex PCR reads; one entry per CDR3 protein. The sample lists 600,000 to 800,000 distinct CDR3 sequences, around 40% occurring once. General study points: The majority of expanded thyroid clonotypes above 0.001 also appeared in blood.

V was pared by 5 bases and J by 7 bases, with 12 bases between. The germline CDR1 and CDR2 sequences are MDHEN and SYDVKM. The CDR3 spans 13 residues. The patients, who ranged from 18 to 65 in age, presented with newly diagnosed hyperthyroidism lasting under 2 months. Source material: blood. This receptor was identified in a woman aged 35 to 49 with Graves' hyperthyroidism. This chain joins TRBV28 and TRBJ1-5; unclear D gene. CDR3: CASSPLTAQPQHF. The DNA for the CDR3 is TGTGCCAGCAGTCCCCTGACCGCCCAGCCCCAGCATTTT.